Listed here are 29 T cell receptor beta chains from one sample, sequenced in a study of blood T cell repertoires in COVID-19. Assay used: immunoSEQ multiplex PCR; TCRdb lists only in-frame clones, some missing. Of 400,000 to 450,000 clones in the sample, around nine tenths are singletons; the top ten hold about 0.91%. Sequencing used peripheral blood. These receptors all stem from a man aged 18 to 30 with COVID-19, enrolled during active disease.

In DNA, the CDR3 is TGTGCCAGCAGTCTAGGACAGGGAAGGGGTCAGCCCCAGCATTTT. Translation: CASSLGQGRGQPQHF. This sequence joins TRBV2 and TRBJ1-5; TRBD1 matches at 8 bases. The CDR3 contains 15 residues. V was pared by 5 bases and J by 6 bases, with 9 bases of the junction left unmatched. Germline CDR1 is SNHLY and CDR2 is FYNNEI.

This rearrangement joins TRBV6-5 to TRBJ2-7; 10 positions agree with TRBD1. Germline V gives CDR1 MNHEY, CDR2 SVGAGI. After removal of 2 bases from V and 7 bases from J, the junction contained 5 bases not matched to a gene. The CDR3 sequence is 14 residues long. CDR3 nucleotides: TGTGCCAGCAGTTACGGGACAGGGGCAGGGGAGCAGTACTTC. Translated: CASSYGTGAGEQYF.

This clone was found once. The J gene is TRBJ1-5, the V gene TRBV5-1; 9 bases fit TRBD1. CDR3 length: 16 residues. V lost 0 bases to trimming and J lost 5 bases; unmatched junction nucleotides: 6. CDR1 and CDR2 from the germline V gene are SGHRS and YFSETQ. The CDR3 is CASSLGTGGADQPQHF. The CDR3 DNA reads as TGCGCCAGCAGCTTGGGTACAGGGGGCGCGGATCAGCCCCAGCATTTT.

V usage is TRBV6-7 and J usage is TRBJ2-7; 12 bases are a match to TRBD1. TRBV6-7 belongs to the ORF category, with a function that is uncertain. Trimming at V came to 5 bases and at J to 1 base, leaving 18 bases not matched to a gene. The CDR3 runs 20 residues. The CDR3 region is CASSTPPGQGALEASYEQYF. The CDR3 region has the DNA TGTGCCAGCAGTACCCCGCCGGGACAGGGGGCCTTGGAAGCATCCTACGAGCAGTACTTC.

The V gene is TRBV27, the J gene TRBJ2-7; TRBD1 is a possible D gene (6 bases). V was shortened by 0 bases and J by 3 bases, with 12 bases between the two germline ends. The CDR3 sequence is 15 residues long. CDR1 is MNHEY, CDR2 SMNVEV, per germline (reference sequence). CDR3: CASSLSTGTNYEQYF. The CDR3 DNA follows: TGTGCCAGCAGTTTATCTACAGGGACAAACTACGAGCAGTACTTC.

The chain couples TRBV24-1 to TRBJ2-1; 7 nucleotides agree with TRBD1. Unmatched junction bases numbered 2, after V lost 9 bases and J lost 1 base. The CDR3 covers 13 residues. CDR1 and CDR2 (germline): KGHDR, SFDVKD. The CDR3 reads CATGQVSYNEQFF. Here the CDR3 DNA reads TGTGCCACCGGACAGGTGTCCTACAATGAGCAGTTCTTC.

The J gene is TRBJ2-7, the V gene TRBV9, with 9 bases that match TRBD2. V lost 0 bases to trimming and J lost 4 bases; unmatched junction nucleotides: 5. Germline CDR1 reads SGDLS; CDR2 reads YYNGEE. This CDR3 contains 15 residues. CDR3 nucleotides: TGTGCCAGCAGCGTAGATACTAGCGGGTTTTACGAGCAGTACTTC. This translates into CASSVDTSGFYEQYF.

This sequence joins TRBV27 and TRBJ2-3; no clear D gene. The CDR3 loop spans 13 amino acids. V lost 2 bases and J 6 bases, leaving 9 bases between the germline ends. The germline CDR1 and CDR2 sequences are MNHEY and SMNVEV (reference sequence). The chain's CDR3 is CASSLIFRDTQYF. The CDR3 nucleotides are TGTGCCAGCAGTTTAATATTCCGGGATACGCAGTATTTT.

The chain links TRBV12-3 or TRBV12-4 to TRBJ1-2; D call uncertain. This CDR3 spans 13 amino acids. Trimming removed 8 bases at V and 8 bases at J, with 18 bases between. As DNA, the CDR3 is TGTGCCAGCCGAGGAGAGGGAATAAGAGGCTACACCTTC. It codes for CASRGEGIRGYTF.

The chain is built from TRBV27 and TRBJ1-4; D perhaps matches TRBD1 (5 bases). V gave up 5 bases and J gave up 5 bases, with 9 bases separating them. Germline V gene data show CDR1 as MNHEY and CDR2 as SMNVEV (reference sequence). The CDR3 has 13 amino acids. The CDR3 sequence is CASSRQTNEKLFF. The CDR3 DNA reads as TGTGCCAGCAGTCGACAGACCAATGAAAAACTGTTTTTT.

This clone has just one count. V usage is TRBV12-3 or TRBV12-4 and J usage is TRBJ2-2; weak D call: TRBD2 (6 bases). CDR3 length: 13 amino acids. V was clipped by 6 bases and J by 7 bases, with 12 bases between them. This chain's CDR3 is CASSPGTFGELFF. CDR3 nucleotide sequence: TGTGCCAGCAGCCCTGGGACTTTCGGGGAGCTGTTTTTT.

The chain couples TRBV5-1 to TRBJ2-7; possible D gene TRBD1, 5 bases. V lost 4 bases, J lost 2 bases, and 13 bases lay in between. This CDR3 is 14 amino acids long. CDR1 and CDR2 from the germline V gene are SGHRS and YFSETQ. The CDR3 nucleotides are TGCGCCAGCAGCCCTGACAGTGTACCCTACGAGCAGTACTTC. It yields the protein CASSPDSVPYEQYF.

The rearrangement uses TRBV3-1 (or the pseudogene TRBV3-2) and TRBJ2-3; the D is unclear. Germline V CDR1 and CDR2: LGHDT, YNNKEL (reference sequence). This CDR3 has 13 residues. V was clipped by 3 bases and J by 2 bases, with 6 bases between them. The CDR3 DNA is TGTGCCAGCAGCCAGATAGACACAGATACGCAGTATTTT. It codes for CASSQIDTDTQYF.

This clone is a singleton in its sample. The chain links TRBV15 to TRBJ1-1; perhaps TRBD1 as D (6 bases). The CDR3 has 15 amino acids. V lost 1 base and J 5 bases, leaving 14 bases between the germline ends. The V gene's germline CDR1 is LNHNV and CDR2 YYDKDF (reference sequence). The CDR3 sequence: CATSRGTVVDTEAFF. Here the CDR3 DNA reads TGTGCCACCAGCAGAGGGACAGTCGTTGATACTGAAGCTTTCTTT.

V usage is TRBV13 and J usage is TRBJ1-6; 7 nucleotides line up with TRBD1. CDR1 and CDR2 (germline): PRHDT, FYEKMQ (reference sequence). Trimming removed 3 bases from V and 6 bases from J; junction bases left unmatched: 2. The CDR3 has 14 residues. CDR3 loop: CASSFNRGNSPLHF. The CDR3 DNA reads TGTGCCAGCAGCTTTAACAGGGGTAATTCACCCCTCCACTTT.

The genes are TRBV24-1 and TRBJ2-1; no clear D. The germline V gene encodes CDR1 KGHDR and CDR2 SFDVKD. The CDR3 consists of 16 residues. V was cut by 4 bases and J by 5 bases, with 17 bases left in between. The CDR3 protein is CATSDREVRRNNEQFF. The CDR3 coding sequence is TGTGCCACCAGTGACCGAGAAGTCCGCCGTAACAATGAGCAGTTCTTC.

The chain carries TRBV5-1 and TRBJ2-1; D call uncertain. The V gene's germline CDR1 is SGHRS and CDR2 YFSETQ. The CDR3 loop spans 15 amino acids. V was cut by 0 bases and J by 0 bases, with 7 bases left in between. The CDR3 protein is CASSLEMSSYNEQFF. Here the CDR3 DNA reads TGCGCCAGCAGCTTGGAAATGAGCTCCTACAATGAGCAGTTCTTC.

The chain employs TRBV9 and TRBJ2-2; D might be TRBD1 (5 bases). Germline CDR1 is SGDLS and CDR2 is YYNGEE. Trimming stripped 4 bases from V and 5 bases from J, with 15 bases between. The CDR3 runs 15 residues. For the CDR3, the DNA is TGTGCCAGCAGCCCCCAGGGTTCATTTACCGGGGAGCTGTTTTTT. Protein: CASSPQGSFTGELFF.

As for this clone: The sample contains more than one DNA sequence encoding this CDR3. The V and J genes are TRBV11-2 and TRBJ2-7; TRBD1 matches at 10 bases. Trimming removed 2 bases from V and 1 base from J; junction bases left unmatched: 2. CDR3 length: 15 residues. Germline assignment: CDR1 SGHAT and CDR2 FQNNGV. The CDR3, as DNA: TGTGCCAGCAGCTTAACGGACAGGGGGTCCTACGAGCAGTACTTC. It codes for CASSLTDRGSYEQYF.

The DNA for the CDR3 is TGTGCCAGCAGCTCTATCGGGTTAGATAATGAAAAACTGTTTTTT. This encodes CASSSIGLDNEKLFF. The chain carries TRBV5-4 and TRBJ1-4; no reliable D call. The CDR3 is 15 amino acids. Germline V CDR1 and CDR2: SGHNT, YYREEE (reference sequence). The V and J ends lost 3 bases and 4 bases respectively, with 13 bases between them.

The CDR3 DNA is TGTGCCAGCTCACTCGGGACAGGGGAGGATACGCAGTATTTT. This encodes CASSLGTGEDTQYF. The J gene is TRBJ2-3, the V gene TRBV18; TRBD1 aligns across 10 bases. Per germline, CDR1 KGHSH and CDR2 LQKENI. The CDR3 spans 14 residues. V shed 4 bases, J shed 6 bases, and the junction held 4 bases outside the gene matches.

V usage is TRBV6-5 and J usage is TRBJ2-1; 7 nucleotides align to TRBD1. CDR3 size: 13 residues. Per the germline V gene, CDR1 is MNHEY and CDR2 is SVGAGI. The V and J ends lost 6 bases and 9 bases, in that order; junction bases with no gene match: 8. CDR3 nucleotides: TGTGCCAGCAGGCAGGGGGAGAGGAGTGAGCAGTTCTTC. It yields the protein CASRQGERSEQFF.

This chain links TRBV5-6 with TRBJ1-2; 8 nucleotides agree with TRBD1. Germline CDR1 reads SGHDT; CDR2 reads YYEEEE. Trimming cost V 4 bases and J 4 bases; bases outside gene matches: 3. The CDR3 sequence is 13 residues long. CDR3: CASSPDRVYGYTF. CDR3 bases: TGTGCCAGCAGCCCGGACAGGGTCTATGGCTACACCTTC.

This clone has a handful of counts. The V call is TRBV9, the J call TRBJ2-2, with 7 positions matching TRBD2. The V and J ends lost 0 bases and 7 bases, in that order; junction bases with no gene match: 6. CDR3 length: 15 residues. Germline V CDR1 and CDR2: SGDLS, YYNGEE. For the CDR3, the DNA is TGTGCCAGCAGCGTAGCGGCGGGAGACATCGGGGAGCTGTTTTTT. Protein: CASSVAAGDIGELFF.

V usage is TRBV5-1 and J usage is TRBJ2-7, with TRBD2 matching 7 bases. The V gene's germline CDR1 is SGHRS and CDR2 YFSETQ. Trimming removed 3 bases from V and 7 bases from J; junction bases left unmatched: 4. The CDR3 totals 12 residues. The CDR3 DNA follows: TGCGCCAGCAGCTCGGGACTACCGGAGCAGTACTTC. Its translation is CASSSGLPEQYF.

The genes are TRBV2 and TRBJ2-1; D not certain. V was clipped by 5 bases and J by 6 bases, with 14 bases between them. This CDR3 is 14 amino acids long. CDR1 SNHLY and CDR2 FYNNEI come from the germline V gene. CDR3 sequence: CASSTSDLVNEQFF. In DNA, the CDR3 is TGTGCCAGCAGTACCAGTGACTTAGTCAATGAGCAGTTCTTC.

This chain connects TRBV30 to TRBJ2-5; 7 positions agree with TRBD2. CDR3 length: 15 residues. The ends lost 3 bases at V and 5 bases at J; junction bases unmatched: 12. Germline-derived CDR1 and CDR2 are GTSNPN and SVGIG (reference sequence). The CDR3 is CAWRGGSSIGETQYF. CDR3 nucleotide sequence: TGTGCCTGGAGGGGCGGGAGTTCGATCGGGGAGACCCAGTACTTC.

V gene TRBV28 combines with J gene TRBJ2-2, with D maybe TRBD1 (6 bases). Germline CDR1 is MDHEN and CDR2 is SYDVKM. The V end was cut by 6 bases, the J end by 4 bases, with 15 bases between. The CDR3 loop spans 15 amino acids. In nucleotides, the CDR3 is TGTGCCAGCAGCCGCAGGCAGGGGAGCACCGGGGAGCTGTTTTTT. Translated: CASSRRQGSTGELFF. Full variable domain (missing parts from reference TRBV28 and TRBJ2-2): DVKVTQSSRYLVKRTGEKVFLECVQDMDHENMFWYRQDPGLGLRLIYFSYDVKMKEKGDIPEGYSVSREKKERFSLILESASTNQTSMYLCASSRRQGSTGELFFGEGSRLTVL.

The chain combines TRBV5-1 with TRBJ1-1; D not resolved. This CDR3 is 15 amino acids long. Germline CDR1 reads SGHRS; CDR2 reads YFSETQ. V was shortened by 0 bases and J by 4 bases, with 13 bases between the two germline ends. CDR3 region: CASSLESMSGTEAFF. The DNA for the CDR3 is TGCGCCAGCAGCTTGGAGAGCATGTCCGGCACTGAAGCTTTCTTT.